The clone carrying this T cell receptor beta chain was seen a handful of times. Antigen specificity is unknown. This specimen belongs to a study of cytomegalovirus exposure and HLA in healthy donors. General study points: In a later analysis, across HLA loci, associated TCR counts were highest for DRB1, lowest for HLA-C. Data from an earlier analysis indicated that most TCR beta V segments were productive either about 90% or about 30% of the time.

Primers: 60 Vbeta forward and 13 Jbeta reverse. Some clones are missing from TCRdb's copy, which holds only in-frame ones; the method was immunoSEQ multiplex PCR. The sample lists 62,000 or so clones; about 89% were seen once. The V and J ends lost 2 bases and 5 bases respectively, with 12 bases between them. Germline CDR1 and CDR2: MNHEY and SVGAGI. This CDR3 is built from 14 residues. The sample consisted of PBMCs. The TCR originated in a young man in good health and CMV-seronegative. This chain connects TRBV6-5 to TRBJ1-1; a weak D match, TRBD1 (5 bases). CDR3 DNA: TGTGCCAGCAGTTACGGGGGGGGTATTACTGAAGCTTTCTTT. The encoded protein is CASSYGGGITEAFF.